Described below is a single T cell receptor beta chain sequence and its context. Assay: immunoSEQ multiplex PCR; the TCRdb copy retains only in-frame clones and omits some. The data show around 50,000 clones, with around 90% seen just once and roughly 0.66% held by the top ten. Deletions cut 4 bases from V and 10 bases from J, with 10 bases between. CDR1 and CDR2 from the germline V gene are LNHDA and SQIVND (reference sequence). CDR3 length: 12 amino acids. The data were obtained in a study of T cell changes during pregnancy in multiple sclerosis. The sample here was CD4+ T cells from peripheral blood mononuclear cells, taken after pregnancy. The chain combines TRBV19 with TRBJ1-4; no definite D call. The source of this sequence is a female donor in good health, enrolled as a control in a pregnancy study. CDR3 loop: CASSKMEGKLFF. CDR3 nucleotide sequence: TGTGCCAGTAGTAAAATGGAGGGAAAACTGTTTTTT. The full variable domain, in which reference TRBV19 and TRBJ1-4 provide the parts outside the CDR3, is DGGITQSPKYLFRKEGQNVTLSCEQNLNHDAMYWYRQDPGQGLRLIYYSQIVNDFQKGDIAEGYSVSREKKESFPLTVTSAQKNPTAFYLCASSKMEGKLFFGSGTQLSVL.